The sequence of this TCR beta chain was determined in a study of identical twins. This clonotype has a handful of counts. Antigen: not known. Unique molecular identifiers were present on the cDNA, and a universal primer site came from template switching. MiXCR, applied by TCRdb to the 5' RACE reads, yields one record per CDR3 protein. This table has 450,000 to 600,000 distinct CDR3 sequences, under 25% appearing once. General observations from the study: Abundant cord blood beta clonotypes carried fewer insertions; memory repertoires showed none. Models underpredicted monozygotic twin sharing of out-of-frame TCR alpha. These conclusions were based on statistical analysis (cross-sectional, not following the same donors).

These records were also assigned to another study, of yellow fever vaccine responses in identical twins.

Sample: CD4+ T cells sorted from blood. The receptor's source is a woman between 18 and 29 years old in good health.

CDR3 in DNA: TGCGCCAGCAGCTTGGGCCCTGGGGGATTGAACACTGAAGCTTTCTTT. Its translation: CASSLGPGGLNTEAFF. V and J are TRBV5-1 and TRBJ1-1; D is possibly TRBD1 (5 bases). Germline CDR1 SGHRS, CDR2 YFSETQ. Trimming left V 0 bases short and J 0 bases short, with 12 bases between. This CDR3 is built from 16 residues.